This is a list of T cell receptor beta chains from one sample in a study of cytomegalovirus exposure and HLA in healthy donors. Produced via immunoSEQ multiplex PCR; TCRdb's table is partial and in-frame only. Here the sample spans approximately 170,000 clones, around four fifths being singletons. Material: PBMCs. All receptors derive from a female donor in good health and CMV-seronegative. Each CDR3 is given with its conserved first and last residue. Fields, in order: D gene, V gene, J gene, clone size, CDR3 protein, CDR3 DNA. A D gene is named only where the DNA matches it firmly. A clone size is listed for some rows: how often the clone was seen (once, few, many), or a class if it is expanded.

D: -; V: TRBV7-9; J: TRBJ2-1; size: -; CDR3: CASSPFAGVSYNEQFF; DNA: TGTGCCAGCAGCCCCTTTGCCGGAGTATCCTACAATGAGCAGTTCTTC
D: -; V: TRBV7-8; J: TRBJ2-5; size: -; CDR3: CASSLVGRTQETQYF; DNA: TGTGCCAGCAGCTTAGTTGGACGGACACAAGAGACCCAGTACTTC
D: -; V: TRBV7-3; J: TRBJ2-3; size: once; CDR3: CASSQPGVLGQYF; DNA: TGTGCCAGCAGCCAACCGGGTGTCTTAGGGCAGTATTTT
D: -; V: TRBV28; J: TRBJ1-1; size: -; CDR3: CASSSLQKTGNTEAFF; DNA: TGTGCCAGCAGTTCACTACAAAAGACAGGGAACACTGAAGCTTTCTTT
D: TRBD1; V: TRBV7-3; J: TRBJ2-1; size: -; CDR3: CASSPSADRAPEQFF; DNA: TGTGCCAGCAGCCCCTCCGCTGACAGGGCACCCGAGCAGTTCTTC
D: -; V: TRBV19; J: TRBJ2-3; size: -; CDR3: CASGISSDSPTDTQYF; DNA: TGTGCCAGTGGTATCAGTAGCGACTCACCCACAGATACGCAGTATTTT
D: -; V: TRBV7-3; J: TRBJ2-1; size: -; CDR3: CASSFDSYNEQFF; DNA: TGTGCCAGCAGCTTTGACTCTTACAATGAGCAGTTCTTC
D: -; V: TRBV7-3; J: TRBJ2-2; size: -; CDR3: CASRDTRGGELFF; DNA: TGTGCCAGCAGAGACACACGGGGCGGGGAGCTGTTTTTT
D: TRBD1; V: TRBV6-6; J: TRBJ1-1; size: few; CDR3: CASSHDRGRPEAFF; DNA: TGTGCCAGCAGCCATGACAGGGGGCGGCCTGAAGCTTTCTTT
D: TRBD1; V: TRBV19; J: TRBJ2-7; size: -; CDR3: CASSLLTGGGDEQYF; DNA: TGTGCCAGTAGTCTATTAACAGGGGGCGGAGACGAGCAGTACTTC
D: TRBD2; V: TRBV19; J: TRBJ2-7; size: -; CDR3: CASSSRPGLAGGEQYF; DNA: TGTGCCAGTAGTTCCCGACCGGGACTAGCGGGGGGCGAGCAGTACTTC
D: TRBD1; V: TRBV2; J: TRBJ2-7; size: -; CDR3: CASRLTGGNEQYF; DNA: TGTGCCAGCAGGCTGACAGGGGGGAACGAGCAGTACTTC
D: TRBD2; V: TRBV2; J: TRBJ2-3; size: -; CDR3: CASSVMASGVSDTQYF; DNA: TGTGCCAGCAGTGTAATGGCTAGCGGGGTATCAGATACGCAGTATTTT
D: -; V: TRBV5-6; J: TRBJ1-1; size: -; CDR3: CASSLERGSWENTEAFF; DNA: TGTGCCAGCAGCTTGGAACGGGGGTCGTGGGAGAACACTGAAGCTTTCTTT
D: -; V: TRBV9; J: TRBJ2-3; size: -; CDR3: CASSPPLPDTQYF; DNA: TGTGCCAGCAGCCCCCCCCTACCAGATACGCAGTATTTT
D: -; V: TRBV25-1; J: TRBJ1-6; size: -; CDR3: CASSEYTSYHSPLHF; DNA: TGTGCCAGCAGTGAATATACAAGTTACCATTCACCCCTCCACTTT
D: -; V: TRBV4-3; J: TRBJ2-6; size: -; CDR3: CASSQDRYSGANVLTF; DNA: TGCGCCAGCAGCCAAGACAGGTACTCTGGGGCCAACGTCCTGACTTTC
D: -; V: TRBV5-4; J: TRBJ2-3; size: -; CDR3: CASSLELRTDTQYF; DNA: TGTGCCAGCAGCTTGGAACTAAGGACAGATACGCAGTATTTT
D: -; V: TRBV19; J: TRBJ2-3; size: -; CDR3: CASSIDDSASTDTQYF; DNA: TGTGCCAGTAGTATAGACGACTCGGCTAGCACAGATACGCAGTATTTT
D: -; V: TRBV9; J: TRBJ2-5; size: -; CDR3: CASSGGVFQETQYF; DNA: TGTGCCAGCAGCGGGGGGGTATTCCAAGAGACCCAGTACTTC
D: -; V: TRBV7-9; J: TRBJ2-7; size: -; CDR3: CASSSSRGLTYEQYF; DNA: TGTGCCAGCAGCTCCTCCAGGGGATTGACGTACGAGCAGTACTTC
D: -; V: TRBV30; J: TRBJ2-3; size: -; CDR3: CAWRSPAVMTDTQYF; DNA: TGTGCCTGGAGGAGCCCAGCGGTGATGACAGATACGCAGTATTTT
D: -; V: TRBV6-4; J: TRBJ2-1; size: once; CDR3: CASSRGLKNEQFF; DNA: TGTGCCAGCAGTAGAGGGTTGAAGAATGAGCAGTTCTTC
D: TRBD1; V: TRBV18; J: TRBJ1-1; size: few; CDR3: CASSRTGVAMNTEAFF; DNA: TGTGCCAGCTCACGGACAGGGGTGGCCATGAACACTGAAGCTTTCTTT
D: TRBD2; V: TRBV11-1; J: TRBJ2-1; size: -; CDR3: CASSLVAGVNEQFF; DNA: TGTGCCAGCAGCTTGGTAGCGGGGGTCAATGAGCAGTTCTTC
D: -; V: TRBV6-1; J: TRBJ1-6; size: -; CDR3: CASSSQALVYSPLHF; DNA: TGTGCCAGCAGTAGTCAGGCCCTCGTTTATTCACCCCTCCACTTT
D: TRBD2; V: TRBV13; J: TRBJ2-4; size: -; CDR3: CASSFDRTSGSVRNIQYF; DNA: TGTGCCAGCAGCTTTGACCGGACTAGCGGGAGTGTGAGGAACATTCAGTACTTC
D: -; V: TRBV2; J: TRBJ1-2; size: -; CDR3: CASSEAGAPGYGYTF; DNA: TGTGCCAGCAGCGAGGCGGGGGCGCCCGGCTATGGCTACACCTTC
D: TRBD2; V: TRBV18; J: TRBJ2-1; size: -; CDR3: CASSPPKRLATSNEQFF; DNA: TGTGCCAGCTCACCCCCTAAGAGACTAGCGACCAGCAATGAGCAGTTCTTC
D: -; V: TRBV5-1; J: TRBJ1-4; size: -; CDR3: CASSIQENEKLFF; DNA: TGCGCCAGCAGCATACAGGAGAATGAAAAACTGTTTTTT
D: -; V: TRBV28; J: TRBJ2-1; size: -; CDR3: CASSLLRGLNEQFF; DNA: TGTGCCAGCAGTCTGCTGCGGGGGCTCAATGAGCAGTTCTTC
D: -; V: TRBV7-2; J: TRBJ2-7; size: -; CDR3: CASSHVRTYEQYF; DNA: TGTGCCAGCAGCCACGTGAGGACCTACGAGCAGTACTTC
D: -; V: TRBV4-3; J: TRBJ2-7; size: -; CDR3: CASSQDRGTITYEQCF; DNA: TGCGCCAGCAGCCAAGATCGAGGCACGATTACCTACGAGCAGTGCTTC
D: -; V: TRBV28; J: TRBJ1-1; size: -; CDR3: CASRTGIPEAFF; DNA: TGTGCCAGCAGGACCGGGATCCCTGAAGCTTTCTTT
D: TRBD1; V: TRBV27; J: TRBJ2-3; size: -; CDR3: CASRPRGQDTQYF; DNA: TGTGCCAGCAGGCCCCGGGGACAGGATACGCAGTATTTT
D: -; V: TRBV28; J: TRBJ2-3; size: -; CDR3: CASSLGGAGAVTDTQYF; DNA: TGTGCCAGCAGTTTGGGGGGGGCTGGTGCTGTCACAGATACGCAGTATTTT
D: -; V: TRBV2; J: TRBJ1-1; size: -; CDR3: CASSEVTGVKAFF; DNA: TGTGCCAGCAGTGAAGTAACAGGTGTCAAAGCTTTCTTT
D: TRBD1; V: TRBV27; J: TRBJ1-6; size: -; CDR3: CASSPTGDLRSPLHF; DNA: TGTGCCAGCAGTCCGACAGGGGATCTTAGGTCACCCCTCCACTTT
D: TRBD1; V: TRBV28; J: TRBJ2-6; size: -; CDR3: CASSQGVGGANVLTF; DNA: TGTGCCTCCAGCCAGGGGGTAGGTGGGGCCAACGTCCTGACTTTC